A single sample gave rise to the 2 T cell receptor beta chains below, sequenced in a study of circulating and synovial CD4+ cells in juvenile arthritis. Profiling relied on immunoSEQ multiplex PCR, and the TCRdb table lists in-frame clones only, not all of them. There are some 35,000 clones in the sample; around 95% occur only once, and about 0.19% lies in the top ten. Sequencing was carried out using CD4+ T cells from blood. These receptors came from a human donor with juvenile idiopathic arthritis.

The V gene is TRBV6-6, the J gene TRBJ2-1; TRBD1 might be the D (5 bases). V was trimmed by 6 bases and J by 7 bases, leaving 10 bases between them. The CDR3 length is 12 residues. Germline V gives CDR1 MNHNY, CDR2 SVGAGI (reference sequence). CDR3 DNA: TGTGCCAGCAGCTCGACAGATAATGAGCAGTTCTTC. As protein: CASSSTDNEQFF.

V usage is TRBV28 and J usage is TRBJ2-7, with TRBD1 identical over 7 bases. V dropped 2 bases and J dropped 6; count of bases not matched to a gene: 16. Germline V gene data show CDR1 as MDHEN and CDR2 as SYDVKM. The CDR3 is 17 residues long. The CDR3 coding sequence is TGTGCCAGCAGTTTACCCCGACAGGGCACCTTAGGAGGCGAGCAGTACTTC. Translation: CASSLPRQGTLGGEQYF. The full variable domain, in which reference TRBV28 and TRBJ2-7 provide the parts outside the CDR3, is DVKVTQSSRYLVKRTGEKVFLECVQDMDHENMFWYRQDPGLGLRLIYFSYDVKMKEKGDIPEGYSVSREKKERFSLILESASTNQTSMYLCASSLPRQGTLGGEQYFGPGTRLTVT.